This TCR beta chain derives from a study of cytomegalovirus exposure and HLA in healthy donors. Study results and caveats: A list of approximately 150 TCR beta chains associated with cytomegalovirus was given. Sequencing likely generated an artifact that appeared as a cluster of highly shared sequence variants. Some V segments could not be told apart, so they were left out, TRBV6-2 and TRBV6-3 among them.

The study ran its PCR with 60 Vbeta and 13 Jbeta primers. The table came from immunoSEQ multiplex PCR; TCRdb's copy has only in-frame clones and leaves some out. The profile covers nearly 300,000 clones, with more than 80% appearing a single time and roughly 4% taken by the ten largest. As concerns this clone: The target antigen is unknown.

All donors participated as healthy donors of bone marrow. CDR3 length: 18 amino acids. Germline V gives CDR1 SGHVS, CDR2 FNYEAQ. The V gene end was trimmed by 1 base and the J gene end by 3 bases; junction bases not matched to a gene: 13. The receptor was derived from a middle-aged man in good health and CMV-seropositive. The chain combines TRBV7-6 with TRBJ2-7, with TRBD2 identical over 9 bases. The specimen was PBMCs. The CDR3 DNA sequence: TGTGCCAGCAGCTTAGGGGGGGGTAGCGGGAGATCTTTCTACGAGCAGTACTTC. Amino acid sequence: CASSLGGGSGRSFYEQYF.